The 16 T cell receptor beta chains presented below share a single source sample, sequenced in a study of blood T cell repertoires in COVID-19. Using immunoSEQ multiplex PCR, the repertoire was profiled, and TCRdb retains in-frame clones only, with some absent. This sample has roughly 88,000 clones; under 95% occur once, and the top ten carry around 3.9%. Sequencing was performed on peripheral blood. All receptors come from a woman between 45 and 60 years old in a cohort sampled during active COVID-19.

V usage is TRBV19 and J usage is TRBJ2-2, with D possibly matching TRBD1 (6 bases). This CDR3 region has 16 residues. V was trimmed by 7 bases and J by 5 bases, leaving 20 bases between them. CDR1 and CDR2 from the germline V gene are LNHDA and SQIVND (reference sequence). CDR3: CASTRTLQGLTGELFF. The CDR3 DNA reads as TGTGCCAGTACTAGGACTCTACAGGGATTGACCGGGGAGCTGTTTTTT.

V usage is TRBV4-1 and J usage is TRBJ1-2; TRBD1 aligns across 7 bases. Germline CDR1 MGHRA, CDR2 YSYEKL. The CDR3 is made up of 15 amino acids. The V segment lost 0 bases and the J segment 2 bases; nucleotides outside the gene matches: 3. For the CDR3, the DNA is TGCGCCAGCAGCCAAGAAGAAGGGGGCAACTATGGCTACACCTTC. Its translation is CASSQEEGGNYGYTF.

The V gene is TRBV7-8, the J gene TRBJ2-7, with 11 bases aligning to TRBD2. Per the germline V gene, CDR1 is SGHVS and CDR2 is FQNEAQ. CDR3 size: 16 residues. V was pared by 3 bases and J by 4 bases, with 8 bases of the junction left unmatched. CDR3 nucleotides: TGTGCCAGCAGCTTTGAGACTAGCGGGAAAAATTACGAGCAGTACTTC. Protein product: CASSFETSGKNYEQYF. The entire variable domain, with the rest obtained from reference TRBV7-8 and TRBJ2-7, is as follows: GAGVSQSPRYKVAKRGQDVALRCDPISGHVSLFWYQQALGQGPEFLTYFQNEAQLDKSGLPSDRFFAERPEGSVSTLKIQRTQQEDSAVYLCASSFETSGKNYEQYFGPGTRLTVT.

This sequence joins TRBV5-4 and TRBJ1-2, with D unresolved. This CDR3 spans 13 amino acids. V lost 5 bases and J 4 bases, leaving 12 bases between the germline ends. Germline CDR1 is SGHNT and CDR2 is YYREEE (reference sequence). CDR3: CASRRVESYGYTF. The CDR3 coding sequence is TGTGCCAGCAGGCGGGTGGAGAGCTATGGCTACACCTTC.

The chain recombines TRBV29-1 with TRBJ1-5, with 10 bases aligning to TRBD1. The CDR3 contains 12 residues. Trimming at V came to 7 bases and at J to 5 bases, leaving 2 bases not matched to a gene. Germline V CDR1 and CDR2: SQVTM, ANQGSEA. DNA for the CDR3: TGCAGCGCAGGACAGGGGGATCAGCCCCAGCATTTT. The encoded protein is CSAGQGDQPQHF.

This chain links TRBV19 with TRBJ2-3; D ambiguous. Germline loops: CDR1 LNHDA, CDR2 SQIVND (reference sequence). The CDR3 extends over 11 amino acids. Trimming cost V 4 bases and J 5 bases, with 4 bases left between them. The CDR3 sequence: CASSTIDTQYF. DNA for the CDR3: TGTGCCAGTAGTACAATAGATACGCAGTATTTT.

This clone was seen a single time. The genes are TRBV7-7 and TRBJ2-2, with a weak D call TRBD1 (5 bases). The CDR3 has 13 residues. In germline, CDR1 is SSHAT, CDR2 FNYEAQ (reference sequence). The CDR3 DNA is TGTGCTACCAGACAGAGGAACACCGGGGAGCTGTTTTTT. Its translation is CATRQRNTGELFF.

V gene TRBV19 combines with J gene TRBJ2-2; D possibly corresponds to TRBD2 (6 bases). V gave up 10 bases and J gave up 1 base, with 13 bases separating them. Germline CDR1 reads LNHDA; CDR2 reads SQIVND (reference sequence). The CDR3 spans 14 residues. The CDR3 DNA follows: TGTGCCACGGGCGGGACCCGGAACACCGGGGAGCTGTTTTTT. It specifies CATGGTRNTGELFF.

The genes are TRBV19 and TRBJ1-6, with 9 bases fitting TRBD1. Germline V gene data show CDR1 as LNHDA and CDR2 as SQIVND (reference sequence). The CDR3 is 16 amino acids. Unmatched junction bases numbered 7, after V lost 6 bases and J lost 4 bases. CDR3 sequence: CASRKQGADYNSPLHF. CDR3 bases: TGTGCCAGTAGAAAACAGGGGGCGGATTATAATTCACCCCTCCACTTT. Full variable domain (outside the CDR3, taken from reference TRBV19 and TRBJ1-6): DGGITQSPKYLFRKEGQNVTLSCEQNLNHDAMYWYRQDPGQGLRLIYYSQIVNDFQKGDIAEGYSVSREKKESFPLTVTSAQKNPTAFYLCASRKQGADYNSPLHFGNGTRLTVT.

The rearrangement links TRBV9 to TRBJ1-6, with unresolved D. Trimming took 8 bases from V and 6 from J, leaving 15 bases between them. The CDR3 is 14 amino acids. CDR1 is SGDLS, CDR2 YYNGEE, per germline. The CDR3 reads CASGPLGGNSPLHF. In DNA form, the CDR3 reads TGTGCCAGTGGGCCCCTGGGAGGTAATTCACCCCTCCACTTT. The complete variable domain, with remaining parts taken from reference TRBV9 and TRBJ1-6, reads DSGVTQTPKHLITATGQRVTLRCSPRSGDLSVYWYQQSLDQGLQFLIQYYNGEERAKGNILERFSAQQFPDLHSELNLSSLELGDSALYFCASGPLGGNSPLHFGNGTRLTVT.

Remarks on this clone: The sample has other DNA sequences that encode this CDR3 too. This chain joins TRBV6-5 and TRBJ1-6, with D unclear. This CDR3 has 14 amino acids. Trimming took off 6 bases at V and 0 bases at J, with 6 bases between the two ends. The germline V gene encodes CDR1 MNHEY and CDR2 SVGAGI. The CDR3 protein is CASRGSSYNSPLHF. The CDR3 nucleotides are TGTGCCAGCAGAGGGAGCTCCTATAATTCACCCCTCCACTTT.

This chain connects TRBV5-1 to TRBJ1-1, with 8 bases fitting TRBD1. The trim removed 5 bases at V and 4 bases at J, leaving 10 bases unmatched. CDR1 and CDR2 (germline): SGHRS, YFSETQ. This CDR3 is 15 amino acids long. The CDR3 DNA follows: TGCGCCAGCAGATCCGAGCCAGGGGGCCTCACTGAAGCTTTCTTT. This encodes CASRSEPGGLTEAFF.

The CDR3 loop is CSASQGGETQYF. CDR3 coding DNA: TGCAGCGCATCACAGGGCGGTGAGACCCAGTACTTC. V and J are TRBV29-1 and TRBJ2-5; a possible D gene is TRBD1 (6 bases). The CDR3 sequence is 12 residues long. CDR1 is SQVTM and CDR2 is ANQGSEA in the germline V gene. The V end lost 7 bases, the J end lost 5 bases, and 14 bases lay between the germline ends.

This chain connects TRBV27 to TRBJ2-1, with 8 nucleotides matching TRBD2. Trimming removed 3 bases from V and 10 bases from J; junction bases left unmatched: 2. This CDR3 contains 12 residues. CDR1 MNHEY and CDR2 SMNVEV come from the germline V gene (reference sequence). CDR3 nucleotides: TGTGCCAGCAGTTTCACTAGCGGCGAGCAGTTCTTC. As protein: CASSFTSGEQFF.

This rearrangement joins TRBV7-9 to TRBJ1-1, with D unclear. V lost 1 base and J lost 1, with 7 bases in between. Germline CDR1 and CDR2: SEHNR and FQNEAQ (reference sequence). The CDR3 sequence is 14 residues long. CDR3 sequence reads: CASSLGHRNTEAFF. CDR3 sequence (DNA): TGTGCCAGCAGCTTAGGACACAGGAACACTGAAGCTTTCTTT.

The V and J genes are TRBV7-3 and TRBJ1-1, with D uncertain. Trimming stripped 5 bases from V and 6 bases from J, with 13 bases between. Per the germline V gene, CDR1 is SGHTA and CDR2 is FQGTGA. The CDR3 totals 13 residues. The CDR3, as DNA: TGTGCCAGCAGCGGAGGTGTTGGGTCTGAAGCTTTCTTT. It specifies CASSGGVGSEAFF.